A single sample is the source of the 4 T cell receptor beta chains below, sequenced in a study of blood T cell repertoires in COVID-19. Clones were read by immunoSEQ multiplex PCR, and TCRdb kept only the in-frame ones, dropping some. The profile shows 400,000 to 550,000 clones, 75% to 90% of them singletons. Sequenced sample: peripheral blood. These receptors came from a woman aged 25 to 39 with acute or convalescent COVID-19.

The J gene is TRBJ2-7, the V gene TRBV18; TRBD1 matches at 7 bases. Germline values: CDR1 KGHSH, CDR2 LQKENI. The CDR3 totals 14 residues. The junction had 2 bases not matched to a gene; V was cut back by 3 bases and J by 0 bases. CDR3 nucleotides: TGTGCCAGCTCACCGGACAGGAGCTCCTACGAGCAGTACTTC. Amino acids: CASSPDRSSYEQYF.

The chain employs TRBV6-2 or TRBV6-3 and TRBJ1-2; no reliable D call. The CDR3 totals 12 residues. Germline V gene lookup returns CDR1 MNHEY and CDR2 SVGEGT. V lost 2 bases and J lost 5, with 6 bases in between. The CDR3 is CASSYQKYGYTF. The CDR3 DNA sequence: TGTGCCAGCAGTTACCAGAAATATGGCTACACCTTC.

This chain connects TRBV28 to TRBJ2-3; the match to TRBD1 covers 8 bases. The CDR3 runs 17 residues. V was pared by 5 bases and J by 5 bases, with 15 bases of the junction left unmatched. The germline CDR1 and CDR2 sequences are MDHEN and SYDVKM. The CDR3 DNA sequence: TGTGCCAGCAGTCCCTTCACTCTGACAGGGGTGGTAGATACGCAGTATTTT. Its protein is CASSPFTLTGVVDTQYF.

In the case of this clone: One end of the junction does not line up with germline, which may come from a read error. The V call is TRBV20-1, the J call TRBJ2-1, with 13 bases identical to TRBD2. Germline V lookup: CDR1 DFQATT, CDR2 SNEGSKA (reference sequence). The CDR3 spans 11 residues. The CDR3 is CSAGLAGVSVF. The CDR3, as DNA: TGCAGTGCCGGACTAGCGGGGGTTTCAGTCTTC.